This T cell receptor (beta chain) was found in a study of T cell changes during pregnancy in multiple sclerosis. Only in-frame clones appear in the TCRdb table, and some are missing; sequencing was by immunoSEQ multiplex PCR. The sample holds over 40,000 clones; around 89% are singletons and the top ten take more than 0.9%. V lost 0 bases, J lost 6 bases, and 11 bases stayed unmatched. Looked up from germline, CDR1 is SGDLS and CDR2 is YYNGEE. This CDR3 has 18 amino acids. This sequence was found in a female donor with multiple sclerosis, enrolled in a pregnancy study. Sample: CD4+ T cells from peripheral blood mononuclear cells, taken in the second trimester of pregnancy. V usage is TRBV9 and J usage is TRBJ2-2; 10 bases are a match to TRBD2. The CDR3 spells CASSVAAAGGPSAGELFF. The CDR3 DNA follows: TGTGCCAGCAGCGTAGCTGCAGCGGGAGGGCCCTCGGCCGGGGAGCTGTTTTTT.